These T cell receptor beta chains were read from a single sample in a study of cytomegalovirus exposure and HLA in healthy donors. Some clones are missing from TCRdb's copy, which holds only in-frame ones; the method was immunoSEQ multiplex PCR. The sample records around 130,000 clones, about two thirds being singletons. Sample: PBMCs. The receptors originated from a human donor in good health. CDR3s include the opening cysteine and the closing phenylalanine or tryptophan. A D gene is named only where the DNA matches it firmly. Clone size is stated in some rows and not others, as once, few, many or a class when expanded.

>15|TRBV19|TRBD1|TRBJ2-1|-
TGTGCCAGTAGTAAGACAGGGGTTGTTGACAATGAGCAGTTCTTC
CASSKTGVVDNEQFF
>18|TRBV4-3|-|TRBJ1-4|-
TGCGCCAGCAGCCAAGGTCCGTTTACCAGGGTACTGCGTGAAAAACTGTTTTTT
CASSQGPFTRVLREKLFF
>13|TRBV7-8|-|TRBJ1-2|once
TGTGCCAGCAGCTTAGAAGCTGTCCATGGCTACACCTTC
CASSLEAVHGYTF
>14|TRBV5-6|TRBD2|TRBJ2-7|-
TGTGCCAGCAGCTTGGGGTCGGGAGGCTACGAGCAGTACTTC
CASSLGSGGYEQYF
>15|TRBV7-6|-|TRBJ1-3|-
TGTGCCAGCAGCTCAGGGGTGGGGAGTGGAAACACCATATATTTT
CASSSGVGSGNTIYF
>15|TRBV4-3|-|TRBJ1-4|-
TGCGCCAGCAGCCAAGATCCGGGACTTAATGAAAAACTGTTTTTT
CASSQDPGLNEKLFF
>15|TRBV5-1|TRBD2|TRBJ2-1|few
TGCGCCAGCAGCTTGAGCGGGAGGGACTTCAATGAGCAGTTCTTC
CASSLSGRDFNEQFF
>11|TRBV20-1|-|TRBJ1-1|-
TGCAGCGCCGGGATTCGCACTGAAGCTTTCTTT
CSAGIRTEAFF
>13|TRBV7-2|-|TRBJ2-2|-
TGTGCCAGCAGACAGCTAGCCACCGGGGAGCTGTTTTTT
CASRQLATGELFF
>13|TRBV5-6|-|TRBJ2-2|-
TGTGCCAGCAGGGCGACACCTACCGGGGAGCTGTTTTTT
CASRATPTGELFF
>13|TRBV19|-|TRBJ2-2|-
TGTGCCAGCAAGACAGGGAACACCGGGGAGCTGTTTTTT
CASKTGNTGELFF
>15|TRBV4-1|TRBD1|TRBJ2-3|-
TGCGCCAGCAGGTCAACAGGGGGCTTCGCAGATACGCAGTATTTT
CASRSTGGFADTQYF
>13|TRBV6-5|-|TRBJ2-7|-
TGTGCCAGCAGCCCTTACCCGGTCTACGAGCAGTACTTC
CASSPYPVYEQYF
>14|TRBV4-3|-|TRBJ1-2|-
TGCGCCAGCAGCTTACTTCTTGAGCGCGATGGCTACACCTTC
CASSLLLERDGYTF
>14|TRBV7-9|-|TRBJ2-7|few
TGTTCCAGCAGCTTAGCGGCAGGTCCCTACGAGCAGTACTTC
CSSSLAAGPYEQYF
>14|TRBV19|-|TRBJ1-2|-
TGTGCCAGTAGTATCGGGACACTCAACTATGGCTACACCTTC
CASSIGTLNYGYTF
>14|TRBV5-1|-|TRBJ2-7|-
TGCGCCAGCAGCCCCTGGACTGAGACCTACGAGCAGTACTTC
CASSPWTETYEQYF
>17|TRBV11-2|-|TRBJ2-1|-
TGTGCCAGCAGCTTAGGCGCAGGATCGTATACCTACAATGAGCAGTTCTTC
CASSLGAGSYTYNEQFF
>17|TRBV14|-|TRBJ1-1|-
TGTGCCAGCAGCCAGGAGTGGGAGGCCCTCGGAAAAAATGAAGCTTTCTTT
CASSQEWEALGKNEAFF
>16|TRBV19|-|TRBJ2-4|-
TGTGCCAGTAGTCCACGTGGGGAGGTCAACAAAAACATTCAGTACTTC
CASSPRGEVNKNIQYF
>14|TRBV6-6|-|TRBJ1-5|few
TGTGCCAGCAGACCGCGGGGAACGAATCAGCCCCAGCATTTT
CASRPRGTNQPQHF
>12|TRBV29-1|-|TRBJ2-7|-
TGCAGCGTTGAACAGGGATTAGGCGAGCAGTACTTC
CSVEQGLGEQYF
>14|TRBV6-6|-|TRBJ2-6|once
TGTGCCAGCGGAACAGTGGCTGGGGCCAACGTCCTGACTTTC
CASGTVAGANVLTF
>16|TRBV11-1|TRBD1|TRBJ2-3|few
TGTGCCAGCAGCCTTACGGACAGGGGGAGCACAGATACGCAGTATTTT
CASSLTDRGSTDTQYF
>13|TRBV19|-|TRBJ2-7|-
TGTGCCAGTAGTATCGGAGGGGGCGCGGTGCAGTACTTC
CASSIGGGAVQYF
>12|TRBV28|-|TRBJ1-2|few
TGTGCCAGCACTAGGAGGGTCGGTGGCTACACCTTC
CASTRRVGGYTF
>15|TRBV4-3|-|TRBJ1-2|once
TGCGCCAGCAGCCAAGATCCAGGGTCAAACTATGGCTACACCTTC
CASSQDPGSNYGYTF
>15|TRBV5-4|TRBD2|TRBJ2-1|-
TGTGCCAGCAGCTTCGGACTAGCGGGAGCCAATGAGCAGTTCTTC
CASSFGLAGANEQFF